This is a list of T cell receptor beta chains from one sample in a study of shared clonotypes between healthy human individuals. Profiling relied on immunoSEQ multiplex PCR, and the TCRdb table lists in-frame clones only, not all of them. The profile shows millions of clones, about 92% of them singletons. The sequencing input was naive CD4+ T cells sorted from blood. The receptor set was obtained from a man between 18 and 29 years old in good health. CDR3s include the opening cysteine and the closing phenylalanine or tryptophan. A D gene is named only where the DNA matches it firmly. Only some rows state a clone size, as once, few, many or a class for expanded clones.

clone size: once; D gene: NA; J gene: TRBJ1-1; CDR3 length: 15; V gene: TRBV6-1; CDR3 DNA: TGTGCCAGCGCCGAAGAGGGGGGACTGAACACTGAAGCTTTCTTT; CDR3 protein: CASAEEGGLNTEAFF
clone size: NA; D gene: NA; J gene: TRBJ1-1; CDR3 length: 13; V gene: TRBV5-4; CDR3 DNA: TGTGCCAGTCGAGCTTCGAACCGGGATGAAGCTTTCTTT; CDR3 protein: CASRASNRDEAFF
clone size: NA; D gene: NA; J gene: TRBJ1-5; CDR3 length: 12; V gene: TRBV30; CDR3 DNA: TGTGCCTGGAGGGTGTCCTCTGAGCCCCAGCATTTT; CDR3 protein: CAWRVSSEPQHF
clone size: NA; D gene: TRBD2; J gene: TRBJ2-3; CDR3 length: 16; V gene: TRBV19; CDR3 DNA: TGTGCCAGTAGTATTGGTACTAGCGAGGGGATAGATACGCAGTATTTT; CDR3 protein: CASSIGTSEGIDTQYF
clone size: NA; D gene: NA; J gene: TRBJ2-7; CDR3 length: 14; V gene: TRBV5-1; CDR3 DNA: TGCGCCAGCAGCTTGGGGAAGGGGATCTACGAGCAGTACTTC; CDR3 protein: CASSLGKGIYEQYF
clone size: NA; D gene: NA; J gene: TRBJ1-3; CDR3 length: 17; V gene: TRBV4-1; CDR3 DNA: TGCGCCAGCAGCCAAGATAGGACGGACTACTCTGGAAACACCATATATTTT; CDR3 protein: CASSQDRTDYSGNTIYF
clone size: NA; D gene: NA; J gene: TRBJ1-5; CDR3 length: 13; V gene: TRBV28; CDR3 DNA: TGTGCCACTGGACAGAATAGCAATCAGCCCCAGCATTTT; CDR3 protein: CATGQNSNQPQHF
clone size: NA; D gene: NA; J gene: TRBJ2-1; CDR3 length: 14; V gene: TRBV2; CDR3 DNA: TGTGCCAGCAAAGTCAGTCAGACTAGCAATGAGCAGTTCTTC; CDR3 protein: CASKVSQTSNEQFF
clone size: NA; D gene: NA; J gene: TRBJ1-1; CDR3 length: 16; V gene: TRBV21-1; CDR3 DNA: TGTGCCAGCAGCAGAGGAACAGGGGGTTCGGACACTGAAGCTTTCTTT; CDR3 protein: CASSRGTGGSDTEAFF
clone size: NA; D gene: TRBD1; J gene: TRBJ1-3; CDR3 length: 14; V gene: TRBV28; CDR3 DNA: TGTGCCAGCAGTAGCACAGGGGAAGGAAACACCATATATTTT; CDR3 protein: CASSSTGEGNTIYF
clone size: NA; D gene: NA; J gene: TRBJ2-2; CDR3 length: 17; V gene: TRBV5-4; CDR3 DNA: TGTGCCAGCAGCTTGGGACGTGGGTCCGCGAACACCGGGGAGCTGTTTTTT; CDR3 protein: CASSLGRGSANTGELFF
clone size: NA; D gene: TRBD2; J gene: TRBJ2-7; CDR3 length: 18; V gene: TRBV2; CDR3 DNA: TGTGCCAGCAGTGGACCAAGCGGGAGGCCCCATGTTACATACGAGCAGTACTTC; CDR3 protein: CASSGPSGRPHVTYEQYF
clone size: NA; D gene: TRBD1; J gene: TRBJ2-5; CDR3 length: 15; V gene: TRBV5-1; CDR3 DNA: TGCGCCAGCAGCTTGGAGGGGGACAGCCTGGGGACCCAGTACTTC; CDR3 protein: CASSLEGDSLGTQYF